This passage covers 10 T cell receptor beta chains from one sample sequenced in a study of T-cell reconstitution after alpha-beta-depleted transplantation in children. The library targeted TCRbeta and was prepared with unique molecular identifiers. One entry per CDR3 protein results from TCRdb running MiXCR on the PCR reads. The data show hundreds of thousands of distinct CDR3 sequences, 9.9% seen once. The sequencing here drew on PBMCs from the stem cell graft donor, taken from the stem cell graft. Receptor source: a human donor who donated a stem cell graft to a child with SCID.

This clonotype has just a few counts. This chain joins TRBV2 and TRBJ2-7; the match to TRBD2 covers 13 bases. The CDR3 spans 17 residues. J was trimmed by 4 bases and V by 0 bases; bases with no gene match: 6. The germline gives CDR1 SNHLY, CDR2 FYNNEI. The CDR3 region has the DNA TGTGCCAGCAGTGAAGCGCTTCGACTAGCGGGGGGTTACGAGCAGTACTTC. This encodes CASSEALRLAGGYEQYF.

This chain links TRBV20-1 with TRBJ1-1; D gene ambiguous. CDR1 and CDR2 from the germline V gene are DFQATT and SNEGSKA (reference sequence). The CDR3 covers 13 residues. V was pared by 1 base and J by 6 bases, with 12 bases between. The CDR3 region has the DNA TGCAGTGCTAGAGTATTGGGAGGGTCTGAAGCTTTCTTT. Residues: CSARVLGGSEAFF.

This clonotype showed up many times. The chain employs TRBV2 and TRBJ2-7, with D tentatively TRBD1 (6 bases). The CDR3 extends over 14 amino acids. Germline V gene sequence: CDR1 SNHLY, CDR2 FYNNEI. V gave up 6 bases and J gave up 4 bases, with 16 bases separating them. CDR3 nucleotides: TGTGCCAGCAGGGACAGCCGGAGTGGATACGAGCAGTACTTC. As protein: CASRDSRSGYEQYF.

At least ten counts were recorded for this clonotype. The chain recombines TRBV2 with TRBJ1-1, with D perhaps matching TRBD1 (5 bases). The CDR3 loop spans 15 amino acids. V lost 7 bases to trimming and J lost 0 bases, with 15 bases between them. Germline V gene sequence: CDR1 SNHLY, CDR2 FYNNEI. In DNA, the CDR3 is TGTGCCAGCATCGGGCCCGGGGGGATGAACACTGAAGCTTTCTTT. This codes for CASIGPGGMNTEAFF.

This clonotype was observed at least ten times. The V and J genes are TRBV12-3 or TRBV12-4 and TRBJ2-5; D perhaps matches TRBD1 (6 bases). The CDR3 extends over 13 amino acids. Trimming cost V 1 base and J 10 bases, with 13 bases left between them. DNA of the CDR3: TGTGCCAGCAGTTTAGTTTTCCAAGGGGGCCAGTACTTC. Protein product: CASSLVFQGGQYF.

This rearrangement joins TRBV20-1 to TRBJ2-2; 7 bases match TRBD2. CDR3 length equals 17 residues. V was pared by 0 bases and J by 4 bases, with 11 bases of the junction left unmatched. CDR1 is DFQATT, CDR2 SNEGSKA, per germline (reference sequence). The CDR3 coding sequence is TGCAGTGCTAGAGAAGGGAGGGGACCGGACGGCACCGGGGAGCTGTTTTTT. As protein: CSAREGRGPDGTGELFF.

The V gene is TRBV5-1, the J gene TRBJ2-7; D remains ambiguous. V was trimmed by 3 bases and J by 6 bases, leaving 10 bases between them. This CDR3 is built from 12 residues. CDR1 SGHRS and CDR2 YFSETQ come from the germline V gene. CDR3 DNA sequence: TGCGCCAGCAGCTCCACTCTAGGCGAGCAGTACTTC. It yields the protein CASSSTLGEQYF. Drawing the rest from reference TRBV5-1 and TRBJ2-7, the complete variable domain is KAGVTQTPRYLIKTRGQQVTLSCSPISGHRSVSWYQQTPGQGLQFLFEYFSETQRNKGNFPGRFSGRQFSNSRSEMNVSTLELGDSALYLCASSSTLGEQYFGPGTRLTVT.

The table lists this clonotype with a few counts. The genes are TRBV5-1 and TRBJ2-2; TRBD2 aligns across 8 bases. The CDR3 is 16 residues long. Per germline, CDR1 SGHRS and CDR2 YFSETQ. With V trimmed by 5 bases and J by 4 bases, 10 bases remained unmatched. The CDR3 DNA sequence: TGCGCCAGCAGGGGGCCTGAGACTAGCGTCACCGGGGAGCTGTTTTTT. Its translation is CASRGPETSVTGELFF.

The chain links TRBV9 to TRBJ1-3; no clear D gene. Looked up from germline, CDR1 is SGDLS and CDR2 is YYNGEE. The CDR3 has 13 amino acids. V was pared by 3 bases and J by 0 bases, with 4 bases between. The CDR3 DNA is TGTGCCAGCAGCGGACACTCTGGAAACACCATATATTTT. It codes for CASSGHSGNTIYF. The entire variable domain, with the rest obtained from reference TRBV9 and TRBJ1-3, is as follows: DSGVTQTPKHLITATGQRVTLRCSPRSGDLSVYWYQQSLDQGLQFLIQYYNGEERAKGNILERFSAQQFPDLHSELNLSSLELGDSALYFCASSGHSGNTIYFGEGSWLTVV.

The chain employs TRBV5-5 and TRBJ2-3; 9 nucleotides agree with TRBD1. CDR1 is SGHKS and CDR2 is YYEKEE in the germline V gene (reference sequence). The CDR3 has 13 amino acids. V dropped 7 bases and J dropped 3; count of bases not matched to a gene: 3. In DNA form, the CDR3 reads TGTGCCAGCCGACAGGGGGTAACAGATACGCAGTATTTT. It encodes CASRQGVTDTQYF.